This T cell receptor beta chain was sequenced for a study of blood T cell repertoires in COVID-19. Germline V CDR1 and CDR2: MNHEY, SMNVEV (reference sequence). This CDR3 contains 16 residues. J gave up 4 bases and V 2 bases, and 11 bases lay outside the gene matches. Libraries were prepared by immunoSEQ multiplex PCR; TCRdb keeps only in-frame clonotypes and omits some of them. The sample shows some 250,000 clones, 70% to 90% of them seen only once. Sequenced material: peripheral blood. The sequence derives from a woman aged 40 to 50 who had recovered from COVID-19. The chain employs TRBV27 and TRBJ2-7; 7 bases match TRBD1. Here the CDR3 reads CASSLGTGALGYEQYF. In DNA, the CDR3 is TGTGCCAGCAGTTTAGGTACAGGGGCCCTCGGGTACGAGCAGTACTTC.